This T cell receptor beta chain was identified in a study of T cells in Graves' hyperthyroidism and ophthalmopathy. RNA transcripts were the template for amplifying TCR beta CDR3 regions. RT-PCR in the first round (using the HTBI primer set) targeted the TCR CDR3. TCRdb passed the multiplex PCR reads through MiXCR, listing each CDR3 protein once. The table records around 300,000 distinct CDR3 sequences, roughly an eighth of them present only once. V gave up 5 bases and J gave up 0 bases, with 11 bases separating them. The CDR3 spans 15 residues. CDR1 and CDR2 from the germline V gene are MNHEY and SMNVEV (reference sequence). There are a few counts of this clonotype.

This rearrangement joins TRBV27 to TRBJ2-4; D possibly corresponds to TRBD2 (6 bases). This receptor was taken from a middle-aged woman with Graves' hyperthyroidism. Sequenced material: blood. CDR3 region: CASSPWDLAKNIQYF. The CDR3 DNA sequence: TGTGCCAGCAGTCCGTGGGACTTAGCCAAAAACATTCAGTACTTC.